These 18 T cell receptor beta chains came from one sample sequenced in a study of cytomegalovirus exposure and HLA in healthy donors. In the PCR, 60 Vbeta and 13 Jbeta primers were used. Sequencing used immunoSEQ multiplex PCR; TCRdb keeps in-frame clones, though not all of them. The table for this sample gives around 74,000 clones. The sequenced material came from PBMCs. These receptors all come from a man aged 25 to 45 in good health and CMV-seronegative.

The V gene is TRBV15, the J gene TRBJ2-1; 10 bases fit TRBD2. The CDR3 extends over 17 amino acids. The germline V gene encodes CDR1 LNHNV and CDR2 YYDKDF (reference sequence). The J segment lost 8 bases and the V segment lost 1 base, leaving 11 bases of the junction unmatched. The CDR3 nucleotides are TGTGCCACCAGCAGAGCCGCCTTAGCGGGAGGCACGGATGAGCAGTTCTTC. Protein: CATSRAALAGGTDEQFF.

Concerning this clone itself: Other nucleotide sequences from this sample produce the same CDR3. The chain has TRBV6-1 and TRBJ2-2; weak D call: TRBD2 (5 bases). CDR1 and CDR2 (germline): MNHNS, SASEGT. The CDR3 runs 15 residues. The germline V and J ends were trimmed by 1 base and 3 bases, with 9 bases remaining between them. The CDR3 spells CASSEVPADTGELFF. The CDR3, as DNA: TGTGCCAGCAGTGAAGTCCCAGCGGACACCGGGGAGCTGTTTTTT.

The V and J genes are TRBV19 and TRBJ2-1, with 8 bases lining up with TRBD2. Trimming removed 3 bases from V and 9 bases from J; junction bases left unmatched: 10. Germline values: CDR1 LNHDA, CDR2 SQIVND (reference sequence). The CDR3 runs 15 residues. CDR3 in DNA: TGTGCCAGTAGTATCAAGGGACTAGAGTGGGTTGAGCAGTTCTTC. The encoded protein is CASSIKGLEWVEQFF.

The CDR3 spells CASSPGGHNTEAFF. The CDR3 DNA is TGTGCCAGCAGCCCCGGGGGGCATAACACTGAAGCTTTCTTT. The gene calls are TRBV7-6 and TRBJ1-1; perhaps TRBD1 as D (6 bases). Trimming removed 5 bases from V and 2 bases from J, with 12 bases in between. The CDR3 is 14 residues long. Germline loops: CDR1 SGHVS, CDR2 FNYEAQ.

This chain uses TRBV7-3 with TRBJ2-7; a possible D gene is TRBD1 (6 bases). Germline values: CDR1 SGHTA, CDR2 FQGTGA. The CDR3 sequence is 14 residues long. Deletions cut 2 bases from V and 6 bases from J, with 14 bases between. The DNA for the CDR3 is TGTGCCAGCAGCTTAGGGGGCAGGGCCGGCGAGCAGTACTTC. Amino acids: CASSLGGRAGEQYF.

The chain employs TRBV20-1 and TRBJ2-1; TRBD1 is a possible D gene (6 bases). The germline V gene encodes CDR1 DFQATT and CDR2 SNEGSKA (reference sequence). The CDR3 length is 11 residues. The V and J ends lost 5 bases and 10 bases respectively, with 12 bases between them. CDR3 loop: CSAYDRREQFF. The CDR3, as DNA: TGCAGTGCTTACGACAGGAGGGAGCAGTTCTTC.

CDR3 amino acids: CASSLDPDRANTGELFF. CDR3 sequence (DNA): TGTGCCAGCAGCTTAGATCCGGACAGGGCAAACACCGGGGAGCTGTTTTTT. J is TRBJ2-2 and V is TRBV13, with TRBD1 matching 8 bases. There are 17 residues in the CDR3. V lost 1 base to trimming and J lost 2 bases; unmatched junction nucleotides: 6. Germline CDR1 PRHDT, CDR2 FYEKMQ (reference sequence).

This chain links TRBV5-1 with TRBJ1-2; no reliable D call. Germline assignment: CDR1 SGHRS and CDR2 YFSETQ. V was cut by 4 bases and J by 3 bases, with 13 bases left in between. The CDR3 is 14 amino acids. The CDR3 here is CASSQAVEYYGYTF. CDR3 in DNA: TGCGCCAGCAGCCAGGCCGTGGAATACTATGGCTACACCTTC.

This chain connects TRBV5-1 to TRBJ1-6; the D is unclear. V was shortened by 0 bases and J by 5 bases, with 9 bases between the two germline ends. The germline CDR1 and CDR2 sequences are SGHRS and YFSETQ. CDR3 length: 15 residues. The CDR3 coding sequence is TGCGCCAGCAGCTTGGTCTTGAGGCATAATTCACCCCTCCACTTT. This translates into CASSLVLRHNSPLHF. Variable domain in full (rest from reference TRBV5-1 and TRBJ1-6): KAGVTQTPRYLIKTRGQQVTLSCSPISGHRSVSWYQQTPGQGLQFLFEYFSETQRNKGNFPGRFSGRQFSNSRSEMNVSTLELGDSALYLCASSLVLRHNSPLHFGNGTRLTVT.

The genes are TRBV28 and TRBJ2-7; TRBD1 matches 7 bases. CDR3 length: 14 amino acids. In germline, CDR1 is MDHEN, CDR2 SYDVKM. V dropped 4 bases and J dropped 7; count of bases not matched to a gene: 10. The CDR3 nucleotides read TGTGCCAGCAGTTGGACAGGTGCCGCGAGGGAGCAGTACTTC. Translating gives CASSWTGAAREQYF. The full variable domain, rest sourced from reference TRBV28 and TRBJ2-7, is DVKVTQSSRYLVKRTGEKVFLECVQDMDHENMFWYRQDPGLGLRLIYFSYDVKMKEKGDIPEGYSVSREKKERFSLILESASTNQTSMYLCASSWTGAAREQYFGPGTRLTVT.

This chain connects TRBV9 to TRBJ2-1; D possibly corresponds to TRBD2 (5 bases). The CDR3 contains 18 residues. V was clipped by 0 bases and J by 0 bases, with 16 bases between them. Germline CDR1 is SGDLS and CDR2 is YYNGEE. CDR3 residues: CASSVAPQPTSSYNEQFF. In nucleotides, the CDR3 is TGTGCCAGCAGCGTAGCCCCACAACCTACTAGCTCCTACAATGAGCAGTTCTTC.

The chain employs TRBV7-3 and TRBJ2-7; 9 nucleotides agree with TRBD1. The CDR3 is 14 residues long. Germline V gene sequence: CDR1 SGHTA, CDR2 FQGTGA. V shed 5 bases, J shed 2 bases, and the junction held 4 bases outside the gene matches. CDR3 coding DNA: TGTGCCAGCAGCCCCGGGACAGGGACCTACGAGCAGTACTTC. It codes for CASSPGTGTYEQYF.

The chain recombines TRBV9 with TRBJ2-7; 10 nucleotides align to TRBD1. Germline V gene sequence: CDR1 SGDLS, CDR2 YYNGEE. The CDR3 runs to 16 residues. With V trimmed by 4 bases and J by 6 bases, 13 bases remained unmatched. The CDR3 nucleotides are TGTGCCAGCAGCACCCAGGCGGGACAGGGGCTCTCCGAGCAGTACTTC. Amino acid sequence: CASSTQAGQGLSEQYF.

CDR3 DNA: TGTGCCACTCAGAGCAATCAGCCCCAGCATTTT. Its translation is CATQSNQPQHF. The J gene is TRBJ1-5, the V gene TRBV6-5, with D hard to call. The CDR3 extends over 11 amino acids. CDR1 and CDR2 (germline): MNHEY, SVGAGI. V dropped 10 bases and J dropped 1 base, with 5 bases sitting between them.

The chain combines TRBV5-4 with TRBJ1-1; D gene ambiguous. The V gene's germline CDR1 is SGHNT and CDR2 YYREEE (reference sequence). The CDR3 runs 15 residues. Trimming shortened V by 1 base and J by 2 bases, and 12 bases separated the two germline ends. CDR3 amino acids: CASSLLAQINTEAFF. The CDR3 region has the DNA TGTGCCAGCAGCTTGTTGGCCCAGATTAACACTGAAGCTTTCTTT.

With regard to this clone: This CDR3 is also generated by other DNA sequences in the sample. The rearrangement links TRBV9 to TRBJ2-3; TRBD2 aligns across 12 bases. This CDR3 spans 16 amino acids. The germline gives CDR1 SGDLS, CDR2 YYNGEE. Losses at the gene ends were 4 bases for V and 2 bases for J; bases not matched to a gene: 5. The CDR3 DNA is TGTGCCAGCAGCCTCGGGACTAGCGGGTACACAGATACGCAGTATTTT. Translating gives CASSLGTSGYTDTQYF.

The chain combines TRBV19 with TRBJ2-5; 9 bases fit TRBD2. Losses at the gene ends were 6 bases for V and 2 bases for J; bases not matched to a gene: 4. The length of the CDR3 is 14 residues. Germline V CDR1 and CDR2: LNHDA, SQIVND (reference sequence). The CDR3 spells CASRATSGQETQYF. In DNA form, the CDR3 reads TGTGCCAGTAGAGCGACTAGCGGACAAGAGACCCAGTACTTC. The full variable domain, completed using reference TRBV19 and TRBJ2-5, is DGGITQSPKYLFRKEGQNVTLSCEQNLNHDAMYWYRQDPGQGLRLIYYSQIVNDFQKGDIAEGYSVSREKKESFPLTVTSAQKNPTAFYLCASRATSGQETQYFGPGTRLLVL.

V and J are TRBV5-4 and TRBJ1-1, with D hard to call. This CDR3 contains 14 residues. Between the trimmed V and J ends, which lost 2 bases and 6 bases, there was a span of 14 bases. Germline CDR1 and CDR2: SGHNT and YYREEE (reference sequence). CDR3 in amino acids: CASSFTGSYSEAFF. In DNA, the CDR3 is TGTGCCAGCAGCTTCACCGGGAGCTATTCTGAAGCTTTCTTT.